A selection of T cell receptor beta chains follows, all from one sample in a study of identical twins. One entry per CDR3 protein results from TCRdb running MiXCR on the 5' RACE reads. The data show 520,000 or so distinct CDR3 sequences, roughly 21% seen once. This sample was also put to use in a study of T cells expressing NK-cell markers.

The source material was CD4+ T cells sorted from blood. Every receptor here comes from a woman aged 18-35 years in good health. CDR3s include the opening cysteine and the closing phenylalanine or tryptophan. A D gene is named only where the DNA matches it firmly. Clone size appears in some rows only: once, few, many, or a class for an expanded clone.

cdr3_length d_call j_call clone_size v_call cdr3_nt cdr3_aa
18 TRBD2 TRBJ2-1 few TRBV5-5 TGTGCCAGCACCGGACTAGCGGGGGCCGGGATCTCCTACAATGAGCAGTTCTTC CASTGLAGAGISYNEQFF
16 TRBD1 TRBJ2-2 many TRBV5-1 TGCGCCAGCAGCTCGACAGGGGGCCCGATCACCGGGGAGCTGTTTTTT CASSSTGGPITGELFF
14 - TRBJ1-5 - TRBV5-1 TGCGCCAGCAGCTTGTGGGGGGGTGGACAGCCCCAGCATTTT CASSLWGGGQPQHF
15 - TRBJ2-2 many TRBV12-3/TRBV12-4 TGTGCCAGCAGTTTATTGGGGATCGGAACCGGGGAGCTGTTTTTT CASSLLGIGTGELFF
11 - TRBJ2-1 once TRBV7-9 TGTGCCAGCAGCGTGGCATGGGAGCAGTTCTTC CASSVAWEQFF
9 - TRBJ1-2 - TRBV25-1 TGTGCCAGCAGTGAGGGCTACACCTTC CASSEGYTF
17 - TRBJ2-2 few TRBV27 TGTGCCAGCAGTTTAAGCTTCTACCCAACGAACACCGGGGAGCTGTTTTTT CASSLSFYPTNTGELFF
12 - TRBJ2-3 few TRBV10-3 TGTGCCATCAGTGTAGGCGCAGATACGCAGTATTTT CAISVGADTQYF
14 - TRBJ2-7 many TRBV12-3/TRBV12-4 TGTGCCAGCAGTTTAGCGCCCGGGGCCTACGAGCAGTACTTC CASSLAPGAYEQYF
15 TRBD1 TRBJ2-2 few TRBV9 TGTGCCAGCAGCGTAGAGGGCAGGGGGCCCGGGGAGCTGTTTTTT CASSVEGRGPGELFF
16 - TRBJ2-7 few TRBV10-3 TGTGCCATCAGTGCCTCCGCTTTGGGGGAGAGCTACGAGCAGTACTTC CAISASALGESYEQYF
16 - TRBJ2-4 - TRBV6-5 TGTGCCAGCAGTTACGCGGGGAGCCTAGCCAAAAACATTCAGTACTTC CASSYAGSLAKNIQYF
14 - TRBJ1-3 few TRBV15 TGTGCCACCAGCAGAGATGGGACCGTCGGCACCATATATTTT CATSRDGTVGTIYF